What follows are 30 T cell receptor beta chains derived from one specimen sequenced in a study of cytomegalovirus exposure and HLA in healthy donors. A multiplex PCR was run with 60 Vbeta primers and 13 Jbeta primers. The assay was immunoSEQ multiplex PCR, and TCRdb's table has in-frame clones only and misses some. The sample contains about 140,000 clones, roughly four fifths of which appear only once. The sequencing sample was made of PBMCs. These TCRs come from a male donor in good health and CMV-seronegative.

The genes are TRBV7-9 and TRBJ2-7; D is undetermined. CDR1 SEHNR and CDR2 FQNEAQ come from the germline V gene (reference sequence). With 5 bases removed from V and 2 bases from J, the gap between germline ends came to 7 bases. The CDR3 runs 12 residues. CDR3 loop: CASSPEAYEQYF. The CDR3 nucleotides are TGTGCCAGCAGCCCCGAGGCCTACGAGCAGTACTTC.

DNA for the CDR3: TGTGCCAGCAGCGTCAACACGGGGGGGTACAATGAGCAGTTCTTC. It translates to CASSVNTGGYNEQFF. The chain carries TRBV9 and TRBJ2-1, with TRBD2 identical over 8 bases. CDR1 and CDR2 (germline): SGDLS, YYNGEE. The CDR3 has 15 residues. V gave up 2 bases and J gave up 4 bases; unmatched junction bases: 5.

This clone came up once. V gene TRBV19 combines with J gene TRBJ1-1; 7 positions agree with TRBD1. V lost 4 bases to trimming and J lost 11 bases; unmatched junction nucleotides: 16. Germline V CDR1 and CDR2: LNHDA, SQIVND (reference sequence). CDR3 length equals 15 residues. DNA for the CDR3: TGTGCCAGTAGTAATGACCGGGACAGTCCCGGCCGGGCTTTCTTT. Residues: CASSNDRDSPGRAFF.

The chain couples TRBV7-2 to TRBJ2-3, with TRBD1 as a possible D gene (5 bases). V was cut by 3 bases and J by 4 bases, with 8 bases left in between. Germline V gives CDR1 SGHTA, CDR2 FQGNSA. There are 13 residues in the CDR3. The CDR3 region has the DNA TGTGCCAGCAGCTTTGACAGATCAGATACGCAGTATTTT. Its translation: CASSFDRSDTQYF. The variable domain in full, completed from reference TRBV7-2 and TRBJ2-3, reads GAGVSQSPSNKVTEKGKDVELRCDPISGHTALYWYRQSLGQGLEFLIYFQGNSAPDKSGLPSDRFSAERTGGSVSTLTIQRTQQEDSAVYLCASSFDRSDTQYFGPGTRLTVL.

This sequence joins TRBV27 and TRBJ2-1, with TRBD1 as a possible D gene (6 bases). The CDR3 sequence is 13 residues long. V was shortened by 1 base and J by 9 bases, with 10 bases between the two germline ends. CDR1 is MNHEY, CDR2 SMNVEV, per germline (reference sequence). The CDR3, as DNA: TGTGCCAGCAGTTTATACAGGGCCGGTGAGCAGTTCTTC. Protein: CASSLYRAGEQFF.

V is TRBV9 and J is TRBJ2-1; D unclear. The V end lost 4 bases, the J end lost 2 bases, and 13 bases lay between the germline ends. This CDR3 region has 15 residues. In germline, CDR1 is SGDLS, CDR2 YYNGEE. CDR3 amino acids: CASSPTTDPYNEQFF. CDR3 DNA sequence: TGTGCCAGCAGCCCCACGACTGACCCCTACAATGAGCAGTTCTTC.

V usage is TRBV7-9 and J usage is TRBJ2-7; 7 bases fit TRBD1. Unmatched junction bases numbered 19, after V lost 4 bases and J lost 7 bases. This CDR3 comprises 17 residues. The germline V gene encodes CDR1 SEHNR and CDR2 FQNEAQ (reference sequence). CDR3 region: CASSSDEGAKASREQYF. The CDR3 DNA sequence: TGTGCCAGCAGCTCCGACGAGGGGGCCAAGGCTTCGAGGGAGCAGTACTTC. Full variable domain (missing parts from reference TRBV7-9 and TRBJ2-7): DTGVSQNPRHKITKRGQNVTFRCDPISEHNRLYWYRQTLGQGPEFLTYFQNEAQLEKSRLLSDRFSAERPKGSFSTLEIQRTEQGDSAMYLCASSSDEGAKASREQYFGPGTRLTVT.

The rearrangement links TRBV28 to TRBJ1-1; no definite D call. Between the trimmed V and J ends, which lost 3 bases and 2 bases, there was a span of 16 bases. The CDR3 has 16 residues. CDR1 is MDHEN and CDR2 is SYDVKM in the germline V gene. In DNA form, the CDR3 reads TGTGCCAGCAGTTTGTCCTCCAGTTGGGCCAACACTGAAGCTTTCTTT. Residues: CASSLSSSWANTEAFF.

The chain recombines TRBV7-8 with TRBJ2-5, with 9 positions matching TRBD2. CDR3 length: 15 residues. With V trimmed by 9 bases and J by 5 bases, 13 bases remained unmatched. From germline, CDR1 is SGHVS and CDR2 FQNEAQ. The CDR3 spells CASNQGGRAGETQYF. The CDR3 coding sequence is TGTGCCAGTAATCAGGGCGGGAGGGCCGGGGAGACCCAGTACTTC.

V is TRBV9 and J is TRBJ2-3; TRBD2 matches at 8 bases. The CDR3 extends over 14 amino acids. CDR1 and CDR2 (germline): SGDLS, YYNGEE. The trim removed 3 bases at V and 6 bases at J, leaving 6 bases unmatched. The CDR3 DNA follows: TGTGCCAGCAGCGCCGGGGGGGCATCCGATACGCAGTATTTT. It codes for CASSAGGASDTQYF.

The CDR3: CASSYQYFYEQYF. The CDR3, as DNA: TGTGCCAGCAGCTACCAATACTTTTACGAGCAGTACTTC. The chain is built from TRBV7-2 and TRBJ2-7; D remains unclear. Trimming took 4 bases from V and 4 from J, leaving 11 bases between them. Germline values: CDR1 SGHTA, CDR2 FQGNSA. The CDR3 runs 13 residues.

This clone was seen a few times. The chain employs TRBV7-9 and TRBJ2-7; D may be TRBD2 (5 bases). Germline values: CDR1 SEHNR, CDR2 FQNEAQ (reference sequence). This CDR3 is built from 11 residues. Trimming pared 2 bases from V and 7 bases from J, leaving 6 bases between. The CDR3 here is CASSLSGEQYF. The CDR3 DNA is TGTGCCAGCAGCTTATCGGGGGAGCAGTACTTC. The full variable domain, rest sourced from reference TRBV7-9 and TRBJ2-7, is DTGVSQNPRHKITKRGQNVTFRCDPISEHNRLYWYRQTLGQGPEFLTYFQNEAQLEKSRLLSDRFSAERPKGSFSTLEIQRTEQGDSAMYLCASSLSGEQYFGPGTRLTVT.

This clone has only a few counts. The rearrangement joins TRBV28 to TRBJ1-4; D possibly corresponds to TRBD1 (5 bases). Germline V gives CDR1 MDHEN, CDR2 SYDVKM. V was cut by 6 bases and J by 4 bases, with 15 bases left in between. The CDR3 covers 15 residues. The CDR3 bases are TGTGCCAGCAGCCGGGGGACGGGGGTTAATGAAAAACTGTTTTTT. The encoded protein is CASSRGTGVNEKLFF.

This chain uses TRBV2 with TRBJ2-1; 10 bases agree with TRBD2. The V and J ends lost 4 bases and 7 bases, in that order; junction bases with no gene match: 4. CDR1 SNHLY and CDR2 FYNNEI come from the germline V gene. The CDR3 length is 14 residues. CDR3 sequence: CASSVGSGGNEQFF. The CDR3 nucleotides read TGTGCCAGCAGTGTAGGTAGCGGGGGGAATGAGCAGTTCTTC.

V and J are TRBV2 and TRBJ2-1; no clear D. Germline V gene data show CDR1 as SNHLY and CDR2 as FYNNEI. The CDR3 runs to 14 residues. Trimming stripped 6 bases from V and 1 base from J, with 10 bases between. In DNA, the CDR3 is TGTGCCAGCAGACTGCCTCCTTCCTACAATGAGCAGTTCTTC. Protein product: CASRLPPSYNEQFF.

The chain links TRBV5-1 to TRBJ2-1; unclear D gene. V was pared by 2 bases and J by 0 bases, with 12 bases between. The CDR3 totals 16 residues. Germline V lookup: CDR1 SGHRS, CDR2 YFSETQ. DNA of the CDR3: TGCGCCAGCAGCTTCCCTATAGTGAGCTCCTACAATGAGCAGTTCTTC. Encoded protein: CASSFPIVSSYNEQFF.

This clone occurred once. This chain links TRBV7-9 with TRBJ2-1; TRBD2 matches at 7 bases. Germline loops: CDR1 SEHNR, CDR2 FQNEAQ (reference sequence). The CDR3 has 16 amino acids. V trimming: 5 bases; J trimming: 3 bases; junction bases outside the gene matches: 10. The CDR3 coding sequence is TGTGCCAGCAGCCTCTCCGGGACTACTCTCTACAATGAGCAGTTCTTC. Its protein product is CASSLSGTTLYNEQFF. Filled out from reference TRBV7-9 and TRBJ2-1, the complete variable domain reads DTGVSQNPRHKITKRGQNVTFRCDPISEHNRLYWYRQTLGQGPEFLTYFQNEAQLEKSRLLSDRFSAERPKGSFSTLEIQRTEQGDSAMYLCASSLSGTTLYNEQFFGPGTRLTVL.

This clone has a handful of counts. V is TRBV2 and J is TRBJ2-5, with D perhaps TRBD1 (6 bases). Germline-derived CDR1 and CDR2 are SNHLY and FYNNEI. V was trimmed by 5 bases and J by 1 base, leaving 17 bases between them. This CDR3 comprises 16 residues. CDR3: CASSHARDRLQETQYF. The CDR3 nucleotides are TGTGCCAGCAGTCACGCCAGAGACAGGCTCCAAGAGACCCAGTACTTC. Drawing the rest from reference TRBV2 and TRBJ2-5, the complete variable domain is EPEVTQTPSHQVTQMGQEVILRCVPISNHLYFYWYRQILGQKVEFLVSFYNNEISEKSEIFDDQFSVERPDGSNFTLKIRSTKLEDSAMYFCASSHARDRLQETQYFGPGTRLLVL.

This chain connects TRBV30 to TRBJ1-2; D perhaps matches TRBD1 (6 bases). The CDR3 length is 13 residues. Germline lookup yields CDR1 GTSNPN and CDR2 SVGIG (reference sequence). CDR3 bases: TGTGCTCTGCGAGGACAGATTATTAATGGCTACACCTTC. The encoded protein is CALRGQIINGYTF.

This rearrangement joins TRBV5-8 to TRBJ1-5, with 7 bases aligning to TRBD1. The junction had 5 bases not matched to a gene; V was cut back by 1 base and J by 7 bases. This CDR3 is 14 amino acids long. Germline CDR1 is SGHTS and CDR2 is YDEGEE. The CDR3 nucleotides are TGTGCCAGCAGCTTGCGGCAGGGGGGACAGCCCCAGCATTTT. It codes for CASSLRQGGQPQHF.

This clone was counted only a few times. The chain links TRBV28 to TRBJ2-3, with TRBD2 matching 7 bases. The V gene's germline CDR1 is MDHEN and CDR2 SYDVKM. The CDR3 runs 17 residues. With V trimmed by 3 bases and J by 4 bases, 13 bases remained unmatched. DNA of the CDR3: TGTGCCAGCAGTTTTTTAGGGAGGGCCCCTCTGGCAGATACGCAGTATTTT. This sequence encodes CASSFLGRAPLADTQYF.

The sample holds a few counts of this clone. The rearrangement joins TRBV7-2 to TRBJ2-7, with D perhaps matching TRBD1 (6 bases). Germline CDR1 is SGHTA and CDR2 is FQGNSA. Trimming took 2 bases from V and 0 from J, leaving 11 bases between them. The CDR3 sequence is 15 residues long. In DNA form, the CDR3 reads TGTGCCAGCAGCTTAAACCCGGACAGCTCCTACGAGCAGTACTTC. Translating gives CASSLNPDSSYEQYF.

The chain uses TRBV14 and TRBJ2-1; tentative D call: TRBD2 (5 bases). The ends were cut back, 3 bases at V and 0 bases at J, with 12 bases in the middle. The CDR3 length is 16 residues. Per the germline V gene, CDR1 is SGHDN and CDR2 is FVKESK. The CDR3 protein is CASSHWGVSSYNEQFF. CDR3 sequence (DNA): TGTGCCAGCAGCCATTGGGGAGTTAGCTCCTACAATGAGCAGTTCTTC.

The gene calls are TRBV6-1 and TRBJ2-7, with D perhaps matching TRBD2 (6 bases). This CDR3 region has 13 residues. Germline loops: CDR1 MNHNS, CDR2 SASEGT. Trimming cost V 7 bases and J 2 bases, with 12 bases left between them. As DNA, the CDR3 is TGTGCCAGCACTAGCGTGATCACCTACGAGCAGTACTTC. It encodes CASTSVITYEQYF.

The sample holds a few counts of this clone. The rearrangement links TRBV9 to TRBJ2-7; a possible D gene is TRBD1 (5 bases). The CDR3 totals 13 residues. Germline CDR1 reads SGDLS; CDR2 reads YYNGEE. V was clipped by 0 bases and J by 6 bases, with 10 bases between them. The CDR3 protein is CASSVVQGSEQYF. The CDR3 DNA reads as TGTGCCAGCAGCGTAGTCCAGGGTTCCGAGCAGTACTTC.

The rearrangement joins TRBV15 to TRBJ2-3; TRBD1 matches 9 bases. The germline V gene encodes CDR1 LNHNV and CDR2 YYDKDF (reference sequence). With 4 bases clipped from V and 6 bases from J, the junction kept 11 bases outside the gene matches. The CDR3 length is 16 residues. CDR3 residues: CATSTLYRGQSDTQYF. The CDR3 coding sequence is TGTGCCACCAGCACCCTATACAGGGGGCAGAGTGATACGCAGTATTTT.

This chain uses TRBV27 with TRBJ2-5, with 7 bases fitting TRBD1. J was trimmed by 2 bases and V by 5 bases; bases with no gene match: 5. This CDR3 is 14 amino acids long. The V gene's germline CDR1 is MNHEY and CDR2 SMNVEV (reference sequence). The CDR3: CASSPLDRQETQYF. As DNA, the CDR3 is TGTGCCAGCAGTCCTCTGGACAGGCAAGAGACCCAGTACTTC.

The CDR3: CAISGGTGAGTDTQYF. CDR3 DNA: TGTGCCATCAGTGGGGGGACAGGGGCCGGCACAGATACGCAGTATTTT. J is TRBJ2-3 and V is TRBV10-3, with TRBD1 matching 10 bases. The germline gives CDR1 ENHRY, CDR2 SYGVKD. V was clipped by 4 bases and J by 1 base; unmatched bases: 5. There are 16 residues in the CDR3.

This sequence joins TRBV2 and TRBJ1-5, with 10 bases identical to TRBD1. CDR3 size: 13 residues. Losses at the gene ends were 8 bases for V and 10 bases for J; bases not matched to a gene: 8. The V gene's germline CDR1 is SNHLY and CDR2 FYNNEI. The DNA for the CDR3 is TGTGCCAGCGAAGGACAGGGGGTGGGACCCCAGCATTTT. It is translated as CASEGQGVGPQHF.

The CDR3 bases are TGTGCCAGCAGTTTTACGACTAGCGACAAAGCGATCCAGTACTTC. Protein sequence: CASSFTTSDKAIQYF. This sequence joins TRBV27 and TRBJ2-5, with 8 nucleotides matching TRBD2. The trim removed 3 bases at V and 10 bases at J, leaving 13 bases unmatched. This CDR3 comprises 15 residues. Germline CDR1 is MNHEY and CDR2 is SMNVEV (reference sequence).